This TCR beta chain was profiled in a study of monozygotic twins with inflammatory bowel disease. Findings and caveats of the study: Among twins, concordant and discordant pairs did not differ in repertoire similarity, possibly from limited power. TCRbeta inverse Simpson diversity was decreased in IBD patients versus healthy co-twins. IBD patients exhibited fewer clonotypes shared with other individuals than healthy twins, particularly with disease activity.

Comments on this clonotype: What it binds is not known.

The CDR3 totals 14 residues. From germline, CDR1 is SGHTA and CDR2 FQGNSA. TCRdb derives one entry per CDR3 protein from the 5' RACE reads, leaving out DNA. This sample's table reports about 300,000 distinct CDR3 sequences. Whole blood without T cell sorting served as the source of isolated total RNA. The clonotype was recovered from a human donor with ulcerative colitis or Crohn's disease, or a healthy co-twin of an affected twin (not recorded which). This chain links TRBV7-2 with TRBJ2-1; the D call from TCRdb, TRBD2, cannot be confirmed without DNA. Sequencing was carried out using blood. The chain's CDR3 is CASSPMVTSGEQFF.